The present T cell receptor (beta chain) was sequenced within a study of CD8 T cells in ankylosing spondylitis. Study outcomes and limitations: What seemed typical of ankylosing spondylitis blood was a TCR beta motif built from 8 or 9 highly homologous variants. As reported, disease-linked clones showed significant enrichment in matched ankylosing spondylitis synovial fluid. Past research had described some motif variants in reactive arthritis synovial fluid and blood.

Scientists made TCR beta libraries using quantitative 5'-RACE with molecular barcodes. Via MiXCR, TCRdb re-called the 5' RACE reads, giving one row per CDR3 protein. The sample lists under 400,000 distinct CDR3 sequences; around a tenth were seen once. V shed 3 bases, J shed 7 bases, and the junction held 7 bases outside the gene matches. Germline V CDR1 and CDR2: MDHEN, SYDVKM. The CDR3 sequence is 15 residues long. This clonotype has more than one count but fewer than ten. Its antigen is currently unknown. The TCR comes from a female donor with ankylosing spondylitis or in good health (not recorded which). Source material: blood, either unsorted or a sorted T cell fraction (not recorded which). The V call is TRBV28, the J call TRBJ2-5; 11 bases agree with TRBD2. The CDR3 reads CASSLTSGALRTQYF. The CDR3 DNA follows: TGTGCCAGCAGTTTGACTAGCGGGGCCCTCCGGACCCAGTACTTC.